This entry lists 15 T cell receptor beta chains sequenced from one sample in a study of response to subunit inactivated influenza vaccine. Each CDR3 protein is one row after TCRdb ran MiXCR on the RT-PCR reads. The sample lists around 500,000 distinct CDR3 sequences, approximately 11% seen once, with 10% to 15% in the top ten. Here the sequenced sample was PBMCs from blood, taken roughly 6 weeks after vaccination. Receptors originate from a man aged 50-60 years who received an inactivated influenza vaccine.

The sample holds a few counts of this clonotype. This chain joins TRBV20-1 and TRBJ1-1; D gene unclear. Trimming removed 1 base at V and 11 bases at J, with 17 bases between. Germline values: CDR1 DFQATT, CDR2 SNEGSKA (reference sequence). The CDR3 totals 13 residues. As DNA, the CDR3 is TGCAGTGCTAGAGCAGGCGTGTGGTTTAGGGCTTTCTTT. Its translation is CSARAGVWFRAFF.

This clonotype was found a few times. The chain carries TRBV2 and TRBJ2-7, with 11 nucleotides matching TRBD2. The CDR3 extends over 14 amino acids. Germline CDR1 and CDR2: SNHLY and FYNNEI. The V segment lost 3 bases and the J segment 3 bases; nucleotides outside the gene matches: 1. CDR3 region: CASSDGLAGYEQYF. The CDR3 DNA reads as TGTGCCAGCAGTGATGGACTAGCGGGCTACGAGCAGTACTTC. Supplemented by reference TRBV2 and TRBJ2-7, the full variable domain reads EPEVTQTPSHQVTQMGQEVILRCVPISNHLYFYWYRQILGQKVEFLVSFYNNEISEKSEIFDDQFSVERPDGSNFTLKIRSTKLEDSAMYFCASSDGLAGYEQYFGPGTRLTVT.

The chain carries TRBV20-1 and TRBJ2-7; TRBD2 agrees at 13 bases. V shed 6 bases, J shed 0 bases, and the junction held 2 bases outside the gene matches. The CDR3 is 14 amino acids. The germline V gene encodes CDR1 DFQATT and CDR2 SNEGSKA (reference sequence). This CDR3 reads CSAWTSGGSYEQYF. DNA of the CDR3: TGCAGTGCCTGGACTAGCGGGGGCTCCTACGAGCAGTACTTC.

V and J are TRBV30 and TRBJ1-5; D is ambiguous. The CDR3 has 14 residues. Germline V gene data show CDR1 as GTSNPN and CDR2 as SVGIG (reference sequence). Trimming pared 2 bases from V and 3 bases from J, leaving 11 bases between. The CDR3 loop reads CAWSTGRPNQPQHF. In DNA form, the CDR3 reads TGTGCCTGGAGTACCGGACGGCCCAATCAGCCCCAGCATTTT.

This clonotype was counted between two and nine times. CDR3 sequence: CASSLRQGANNEQFF. For the CDR3, the DNA is TGCGCCAGCAGCTTGCGACAGGGGGCGAACAATGAGCAGTTCTTC. V is TRBV5-1 and J is TRBJ2-1; 10 positions match TRBD1. The CDR3 contains 15 residues. Per germline, CDR1 SGHRS and CDR2 YFSETQ. The V and J ends lost 1 base and 5 bases, in that order; junction bases with no gene match: 3. Together with reference TRBV5-1 and TRBJ2-1, the CDR3 gives the full variable domain: KAGVTQTPRYLIKTRGQQVTLSCSPISGHRSVSWYQQTPGQGLQFLFEYFSETQRNKGNFPGRFSGRQFSNSRSEMNVSTLELGDSALYLCASSLRQGANNEQFFGPGTRLTVL.

This clonotype was detected a few times. CDR3 nucleotides: TGTGCCATCAGTGAGTCGCGTAGCGGAGTAAACAATGAGCAGTTCTTC. This gives the protein CAISESRSGVNNEQFF. V gene TRBV10-3 combines with J gene TRBJ2-1; weak D call: TRBD2 (6 bases). V lost 0 bases and J lost 5, with 14 bases in between. CDR3 size: 16 residues. The germline gives CDR1 ENHRY, CDR2 SYGVKD.

This clonotype was detected many times. The chain has TRBV12-3 or TRBV12-4 and TRBJ2-2; D gene ambiguous. The CDR3 sequence is 13 residues long. V lost 3 bases to trimming and J lost 3 bases, with 5 bases between them. The DNA for the CDR3 is TGTGCCAGCAGTTTGTGGGACACCGGGGAGCTGTTTTTT. It specifies CASSLWDTGELFF.

The genes are TRBV29-1 and TRBJ2-3; no clear D. This CDR3 has 16 amino acids. The germline V and J ends were trimmed by 0 bases and 0 bases, with 13 bases remaining between them. Germline lookup yields CDR1 SQVTM and CDR2 ANQGSEA. CDR3 in DNA: TGCAGCGTTGAAGATCCGTTCACGACTAGCACAGATACGCAGTATTTT. It specifies CSVEDPFTTSTDTQYF.

This clonotype has ten or more counts. The rearrangement uses TRBV20-1 and TRBJ1-3; D is ambiguous. The germline CDR1 and CDR2 sequences are DFQATT and SNEGSKA (reference sequence). The CDR3 has 12 amino acids. Trimming took 0 bases from V and 7 from J, leaving 7 bases between them. DNA of the CDR3: TGCAGTGCTAGAGATCTCTCGAACACCATATATTTT. Protein: CSARDLSNTIYF.

Many counts were recorded for this clonotype. V usage is TRBV29-1 and J usage is TRBJ2-7, with D maybe TRBD2 (5 bases). Trimming left V 4 bases short and J 2 bases short, with 12 bases between. There are 13 residues in the CDR3. Looked up from germline, CDR1 is SQVTM and CDR2 is ANQGSEA. The CDR3 sequence is CSVGRGTAYEQYF. The CDR3 DNA sequence: TGCAGCGTTGGCCGGGGAACGGCCTACGAGCAGTACTTC.

This clonotype was counted only a few times. The rearrangement uses TRBV5-1 and TRBJ2-3, with a tentative D call TRBD2 (6 bases). The CDR3 has 14 amino acids. Trimming shortened V by 4 bases and J by 4 bases, and 13 bases separated the two germline ends. CDR1 and CDR2 (germline): SGHRS, YFSETQ. Here the CDR3 DNA reads TGCGCCAGCAGCGCCGGGGCGGGGTCAGATACGCAGTATTTT. Its translation: CASSAGAGSDTQYF.

In its sample, this clonotype was seen many times. V and J are TRBV5-1 and TRBJ2-5, with TRBD1 matching over 9 bases. The germline gives CDR1 SGHRS, CDR2 YFSETQ. V lost 5 bases, J lost 0 bases, and 8 bases stayed unmatched. The CDR3 consists of 16 residues. This chain's CDR3 is CASSSGTGNYQETQYF. The CDR3 DNA is TGCGCCAGCAGTTCCGGGACAGGGAATTACCAAGAGACCCAGTACTTC.

The chain is built from TRBV7-8 and TRBJ2-5; a possible D gene is TRBD2 (6 bases). V was cut by 3 bases and J by 5 bases, with 19 bases left in between. This CDR3 is 16 amino acids long. Germline lookup yields CDR1 SGHVS and CDR2 FQNEAQ. The CDR3: CASSFFGKGRGETQYF. CDR3 nucleotide sequence: TGTGCCAGCAGCTTTTTTGGGAAAGGCCGGGGGGAGACCCAGTACTTC.

This clonotype was recorded a few times. The chain joins TRBV4-2 to TRBJ2-1, with D uncertain. Germline loops: CDR1 LGHNA, CDR2 YNFKEQ. V lost 0 bases to trimming and J lost 3 bases, with 12 bases between them. This CDR3 spans 16 amino acids. The CDR3 bases are TGTGCCAGCAGCCAAGATCTGATAGCAGTCTACAATGAGCAGTTCTTC. It encodes CASSQDLIAVYNEQFF.

This clonotype was counted ten times or more. The CDR3 spells CASSQDRTSGVQYF. CDR3 coding DNA: TGTGCCAGCAGCCAAGACCGGACTAGCGGGGTCCAGTACTTC. The chain couples TRBV4-2 to TRBJ2-7; 12 bases align to TRBD2. V shed 0 bases, J shed 10 bases, and the junction held 4 bases outside the gene matches. Per the germline V gene, CDR1 is LGHNA and CDR2 is YNFKEQ. This CDR3 is 14 amino acids long.